Described below is a single T cell receptor (beta chain) sequence and its context. This sample stems from a study of blood T cell repertoires in COVID-19. About the study: Material from acute and convalescent COVID-19 was sourced from the United States, Italy and Spain.

Repertoires were generated with immunoSEQ multiplex PCR, while TCRdb's copy carries only in-frame clones and drops some. The sample yields about 330,000 clones, around nine tenths seen once. Participants were aged 18 to 89 years from around 26 US areas. Recovery among Cohort 3 donors was established by two negative PCRs, clearance, or symptom resolution. This receptor was taken from a man aged 25-40 years who had recovered from COVID-19. The sequenced sample was PBMCs or T cells enriched from blood (not recorded which).

The CDR3 sequence is CASSVGSRRGYYEQYF. The CDR3 DNA sequence: TGTGCCAGCAGCGTAGGTTCCCGCAGGGGATACTACGAGCAGTACTTC. The rearrangement links TRBV9 to TRBJ2-7; D perhaps matches TRBD1 (6 bases). The V gene lost 0 bases and the J gene lost 3 bases, with 16 bases spanning the gap. Germline V gives CDR1 SGDLS, CDR2 YYNGEE. The CDR3 loop spans 16 amino acids.